This T cell receptor beta chain was observed in a study of blood T cell repertoires in COVID-19. On the study more broadly: Nucleic acid was either cDNA or gDNA, and it came from T cells, B-cell-depleted T cells, or PBMCs.

The trim removed 1 base at V and 6 bases at J, leaving 3 bases unmatched. The germline CDR1 and CDR2 sequences are LGHNA and YNFKEQ. The CDR3 covers 16 residues. As handled by the study authors: Estimation of nucleated cell counts was performed using reference gene primer amplification. The repertoire was sequenced with immunoSEQ multiplex PCR; TCRdb's copy has only in-frame clones and lacks some. From that table come the V and J calls and clone size; the DNA was used to work out D and trimming. The sample carries under 300,000 clones, around nine tenths recorded once. Sample: PBMCs or T cells enriched from blood (not recorded which). V gene TRBV4-2 combines with J gene TRBJ2-1; 13 nucleotides agree with TRBD2. This sequence was found in a woman aged 45-60 years who had recovered from COVID-19. The CDR3 is CASSQGGTSGINEQFF. CDR3 nucleotides: TGTGCCAGCAGCCAAGGCGGGACTAGCGGGATCAATGAGCAGTTCTTC.